What follows are 21 T cell receptor beta chains derived from one specimen sequenced in a study of T cells in Graves' hyperthyroidism and ophthalmopathy. The TCR beta CDR3 regions underwent amplification using RNA transcripts as the source. RT-PCR in the first round (using the HTBI primer set) targeted the TCR CDR3. From the multiplex PCR reads, TCRdb called clonotypes with MiXCR, one entry per CDR3 protein. The table lists about 400,000 distinct CDR3 sequences, 15% to 18% of them singletons. The specimen was blood. Receptors originate from a woman younger than 30 with Graves' hyperthyroidism.

There are many counts of this clonotype. This chain uses TRBV11-2 with TRBJ1-1, with D uncertain. Trimming took off 5 bases at V and 3 bases at J, with 16 bases between the two ends. The germline CDR1 and CDR2 sequences are SGHAT and FQNNGV. This CDR3 region has 15 residues. CDR3 sequence (DNA): TGTGCCAGCAGCGCCCGACCCGACGGATACACTGAAGCTTTCTTT. Translation gives CASSARPDGYTEAFF. The whole variable domain, filled in from reference TRBV11-2 and TRBJ1-1, reads EAGVAQSPRYKIIEKRQSVAFWCNPISGHATLYWYQQILGQGPKLLIQFQNNGVVDDSQLPKDRFSAERLKGVDSTLKIQPAKLEDSAVYLCASSARPDGYTEAFFGQGTRLTVV.

This clonotype was recorded many times. This CDR3 is CASSLWRRGADTQYF. The DNA for the CDR3 is TGTGCCAGCAGTTTATGGCGGCGGGGTGCAGATACGCAGTATTTT. The chain couples TRBV28 to TRBJ2-3, with D possibly TRBD2 on 6 matching bases. Germline V CDR1 and CDR2: MDHEN, SYDVKM. CDR3 length: 15 residues. Trimming stripped 0 bases from V and 4 bases from J, with 11 bases between.

This clonotype appeared many times. J is TRBJ2-1 and V is TRBV11-2; D could derive from TRBD1 or TRBD2 (5 bases each). CDR3 length: 15 amino acids. CDR1 and CDR2 from the germline V gene are SGHAT and FQNNGV. V lost 5 bases and J lost 6, with 17 bases in between. The CDR3 region has the DNA TGTGCCAGCAGCCATAACTGGGGGAAACTCAATGAGCAGTTCTTC. Translating gives CASSHNWGKLNEQFF.

This clonotype occurred many times. The genes are TRBV19 and TRBJ2-5, with D perhaps TRBD2 (7 bases). The germline V gene has CDR1 LNHDA and CDR2 SQIVND (reference sequence). CDR3 size: 15 residues. Trimming removed 5 bases from V and 5 bases from J, with 18 bases in between. The CDR3 here is CASSSLSGGKETQYF. The CDR3 bases are TGTGCCAGTAGTTCCCTTTCGGGGGGCAAGGAGACCCAGTACTTC.

This clonotype was detected a few times. The genes are TRBV19 and TRBJ1-1; D might be TRBD1 (6 bases). This CDR3 has 14 residues. The germline V gene encodes CDR1 LNHDA and CDR2 SQIVND (reference sequence). Trimming stripped 3 bases from V and 6 bases from J, with 14 bases between. The CDR3 DNA is TGTGCCAGTAGTATCCCAGCCGGACAGTCTGAAGCTTTCTTT. Protein sequence: CASSIPAGQSEAFF.

This clonotype was observed a handful of times. The rearrangement links TRBV5-4 to TRBJ2-2; D is undetermined. The CDR3 spans 16 residues. The V and J ends lost 1 base and 0 bases respectively, with 10 bases between them. From germline, CDR1 is SGHNT and CDR2 YYREEE (reference sequence). The CDR3 is CASSLPRPANTGELFF. The CDR3 nucleotides are TGTGCCAGCAGCTTGCCCAGACCCGCGAACACCGGGGAGCTGTTTTTT.

This clonotype was detected many times. The V and J genes are TRBV5-6 and TRBJ1-2, with TRBD1 identical over 9 bases. Germline CDR1 SGHDT, CDR2 YYEEEE. V lost 4 bases and J lost 8; bases outside the gene matches: 15. CDR3 length: 16 residues. The CDR3 is CASSPKTQGQGGGYTF. The CDR3 bases are TGTGCCAGCAGCCCGAAGACTCAGGGACAGGGCGGAGGCTACACCTTC.

This clonotype was seen a few times. The rearrangement links TRBV7-9 to TRBJ2-2, with D tentatively TRBD1 or TRBD2 (6 bases each). The CDR3 extends over 16 amino acids. CDR1 and CDR2 (germline): SEHNR, FQNEAQ (reference sequence). V was trimmed by 4 bases and J by 0 bases, leaving 12 bases between them. CDR3 protein: CASSSPEGANTGELFF. The CDR3 region has the DNA TGTGCCAGCAGCTCCCCGGAGGGGGCGAACACCGGGGAGCTGTTTTTT.

This clonotype was picked up a small number of times. A much larger clone differs from this one at a single base, so this may be a read error. This chain uses TRBV7-9 with TRBJ2-3, with 7 bases matching TRBD1. Germline V CDR1 and CDR2: SEHNR, FQNEAQ (reference sequence). CDR3 length: 13 amino acids. DNA for the CDR3: TGTACCAGCAGCCACAGGGGTTCAGATACGCAGTATTTT. This translates into CTSSHRGSDTQYF. Looking up the rest from reference TRBV7-9 and TRBJ2-3 gives the full variable domain: DTGVSQNPRHKITKRGQNVTFRCDPISEHNRLYWYRQTLGQGPEFLTYFQNEAQLEKSRLLSDRFSAERPKGSFSTLEIQRTEQGDSAMYLCTSSHRGSDTQYFGPGTRLTVL.

In this sample, this clonotype turned up a few times. The chain couples TRBV2 to TRBJ2-7, with 11 bases aligning to TRBD1. This CDR3 has 14 amino acids. V shed 6 bases and J 5 bases; nucleotides not matched to a gene: 6. Per the germline V gene, CDR1 is SNHLY and CDR2 is FYNNEI. The CDR3 reads CASRTGQGANEQYF. For the CDR3, the DNA is TGTGCCAGCAGGACCGGACAGGGGGCAAACGAGCAGTACTTC.

In its sample, this clonotype was seen many times. The chain couples TRBV28 to TRBJ2-7; D ambiguous. Trimming pared 1 base from V and 2 bases from J, leaving 9 bases between. The CDR3 consists of 14 residues. Germline loops: CDR1 MDHEN, CDR2 SYDVKM. The CDR3: CASSLSTWAYEQYF. The CDR3, as DNA: TGTGCCAGCAGTTTATCGACATGGGCCTACGAGCAGTACTTC.

At least ten counts were recorded for this clonotype. This chain connects TRBV2 to TRBJ1-6; no firm D call. There are 13 residues in the CDR3. Germline CDR1 reads SNHLY; CDR2 reads FYNNEI. Trimming stripped 0 bases from V and 8 bases from J, with 5 bases between. Here the CDR3 DNA reads TGTGCCAGCAGTGAAGCTCCCCATTCACCCCTCCACTTT. Its translation: CASSEAPHSPLHF.

This clonotype was recorded many times. The V and J genes are TRBV12-3 or TRBV12-4 and TRBJ1-2; weak D call: TRBD1 (5 bases). The CDR3 spans 14 residues. Trimming took off 3 bases at V and 7 bases at J, with 15 bases between the two ends. The CDR3 region is CASSFNLQGGGYTF. Written as DNA, the CDR3 is TGTGCCAGCAGTTTTAATCTGCAGGGCGGTGGCTACACCTTC.

The genes are TRBV5-6 and TRBJ1-2; a weak D match, TRBD1 (5 bases). Germline assignment: CDR1 SGHDT and CDR2 YYEEEE. The CDR3 is 14 amino acids. V shed 3 bases and J shed 8 bases, with 17 bases lying between them. CDR3 in amino acids: CASSWGRGGSGYTF. DNA for the CDR3: TGTGCCAGCAGCTGGGGACGAGGAGGATCGGGCTACACCTTC.

This clonotype was recorded at least ten times. The genes are TRBV18 and TRBJ2-7; D gene unclear. The germline gives CDR1 KGHSH, CDR2 LQKENI. CDR3 length: 13 residues. V shed 2 bases and J shed 2 bases, with 7 bases lying between them. CDR3 amino acids: CASSPGNAYEQYF. The DNA of the CDR3 is TGTGCCAGCTCACCAGGAAACGCCTACGAGCAGTACTTC.

To note about this clonotype: Given a much more abundant clone one base away, this may be a read error. V usage is TRBV18 and J usage is TRBJ2-1; 7 bases align to TRBD1. TRBJ2-7 matches the DNA end more closely, so the J call is doubtful. The CDR3 sequence is 16 residues long. Germline V gene lookup returns CDR1 KGHSH and CDR2 LQKENI. The CDR3 bases are TGTGCCAGCTCACCGTATACAGGGGCCCTTTACAATGAGCAGTACTTC. Residues: CASSPYTGALYNEQYF.

This clonotype appeared many times. It may be a read error: a sequence one base away is much more abundant. This chain uses TRBV3-1 with TRBJ2-1; no clear D gene. This CDR3 spans 13 amino acids. Trimming shortened V by 5 bases and J by 6 bases, and 11 bases separated the two germline ends. The germline V gene encodes CDR1 LGHDT and CDR2 YNNKEL (reference sequence). The chain's CDR3 is CASSMENSNEQFF. In DNA form, the CDR3 reads TGTGCCAGCAGCATGGAGAATAGCAATGAGCAGTTCTTC.

This clonotype appeared many times. The genes are TRBV28 and TRBJ2-1; maybe TRBD2 (6 bases). V shed 5 bases and J shed 7 bases, with 18 bases lying between them. Looked up from germline, CDR1 is MDHEN and CDR2 is SYDVKM. The CDR3 has 15 residues. CDR3 nucleotides: TGTGCCAGCAGTAATTGGGGCGGGGTAAAGAATGAGCAGTTCTTC. It encodes CASSNWGGVKNEQFF.

V gene TRBV2 combines with J gene TRBJ2-7, with 13 bases lining up with TRBD2. With 5 bases clipped from V and 1 base from J, the junction kept 8 bases outside the gene matches. Germline CDR1 SNHLY, CDR2 FYNNEI. The CDR3 totals 17 residues. This chain's CDR3 is CASSKLAGGPRSYEQYF. The CDR3 coding sequence is TGTGCCAGCAGTAAACTAGCGGGAGGGCCGAGGTCCTACGAGCAGTACTTC.

This clonotype was seen more than once but under ten times. The rearrangement joins TRBV6-2 or TRBV6-3 to TRBJ2-5, with no clear D. The CDR3 covers 12 residues. CDR1 and CDR2 (germline): MNHEY, SVGEGT. V dropped 4 bases and J dropped 4 bases, with 7 bases sitting between them. This CDR3 is CASSSRLETQYF. CDR3 DNA sequence: TGTGCCAGCAGTTCCCGGCTAGAGACCCAGTACTTC.

The chain recombines TRBV12-3 or TRBV12-4 with TRBJ1-1; no reliable D call. The V and J ends lost 5 bases and 1 base respectively, with 8 bases between them. The CDR3 is 13 residues long. The CDR3 reads CASSPYRNTEAFF. The CDR3 nucleotides are TGTGCCAGCAGTCCCTACAGGAACACTGAAGCTTTCTTT.